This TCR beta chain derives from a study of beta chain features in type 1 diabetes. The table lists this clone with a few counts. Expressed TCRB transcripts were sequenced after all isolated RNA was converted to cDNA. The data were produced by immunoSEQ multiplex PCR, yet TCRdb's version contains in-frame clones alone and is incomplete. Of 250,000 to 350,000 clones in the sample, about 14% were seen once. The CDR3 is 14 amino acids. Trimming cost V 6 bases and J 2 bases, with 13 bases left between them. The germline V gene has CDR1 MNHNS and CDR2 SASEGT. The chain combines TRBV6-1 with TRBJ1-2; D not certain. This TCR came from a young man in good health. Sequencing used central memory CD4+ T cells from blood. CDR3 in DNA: TGTGCCAGCAGGGGAGGAGGAAAGAACTATGGCTACACCTTC. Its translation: CASRGGGKNYGYTF.